A single sample gave rise to the 3 T cell receptor beta chains below, sequenced in a study of shared clonotypes between healthy human individuals (dated by TCRdb to about 2020). The method behind the library was the immunoSEQ multiplex PCR assay. Imported from immuneACCESS, the table was reduced by TCRdb to in-frame sequences with V and J called. These copies leave out some clones; in studies compared against another copy, an unresolved V gene accounts for under half, and the cause of the remainder is not known. This sample has approximately 400,000 clones in its table, and 96% of those were observed once. Together, the top ten hold approximately 0.3% of the sample. Input material: memory CD8+ T cells sorted from blood. The cell subset or site label, read with the paper, signifies: CD45RO+ cells pooled with CCR7-negative TemRA cells. The receptor source for this set is a man aged 25 to 40 in good health.

J is TRBJ1-5 and V is TRBV6-6, with unresolved D. The ends were cut back, 0 bases at V and 4 bases at J, with 10 bases in the middle. This CDR3 contains 15 residues. The germline V gene encodes CDR1 MNHNY and CDR2 SVGAGI (reference sequence). The CDR3 spells CASSYSSSINQPQHF. The DNA for the CDR3 is TGTGCCAGCAGTTACTCGTCGTCGATAAATCAGCCCCAGCATTTT.

The chain links TRBV6-5 to TRBJ2-1; 8 bases are a match to TRBD2. CDR1 and CDR2 (germline): MNHEY, SVGAGI. This CDR3 spans 16 amino acids. With V trimmed by 2 bases and J by 5 bases, 8 bases remained unmatched. DNA for the CDR3: TGTGCCAGCAGTTACGGAGCGGGAGTGAACCACAATGAGCAGTTCTTC. Encoded protein: CASSYGAGVNHNEQFF.

The rearrangement joins TRBV18 to TRBJ1-3, with TRBD1 matching 7 bases. The CDR3 is 16 residues long. Losses at the gene ends were 3 bases for V and 4 bases for J; bases not matched to a gene: 9. CDR1 and CDR2 (germline): KGHSH, LQKENI. The CDR3 is CASSPPETGFGNTIYF. The CDR3 nucleotides read TGTGCCAGCTCACCGCCCGAGACAGGGTTCGGAAACACCATATATTTT.